This TCR beta chain was observed in a study of breast tumors, draining lymph nodes, adjacent tissues (dated by TCRdb to about 2016). Notes on the research overall: Breast cancer patients provided tumor, adjacent nontumor tissue and axillary lymph nodes, and the study compared the TCR beta repertoires across these three sources. The study was designed to assess the relationships and possible T-cell exchange between tumor, surrounding tissue and draining lymph node repertoires in human breast cancer.

Instrument used: Illumina HiSeq 2000. TCR beta chain libraries were generated through multiplex PCR amplification. High-throughput sequencing was used to analyze the amplified TCR beta chain products. Using fastp at Q25 and MiXCR, TCRdb reprocessed the public reads and kept productive beta chains. CDR3 protein sequences are deduplicated, and each keeps its most common genes and DNA. The table for this sample lists 140,000 or so distinct CDR3 sequences; about 30% of them were counted only once. The ten largest account for roughly 2.2% of the sample. The paper as a whole reports these results and caveats: T-cell repertoire diversity in tumors was found to be lower than in lymph nodes but higher than in nontumor tissue, and preferential V and J gene usage was observed. The data were considered consistent with most tumor T cells being derived from the lymph node and subsequently expanding within tumor tissue. The study presented the conclusion that tumor T cells originate in lymph nodes as consistent with a hypothesis, not as something directly demonstrated. Tumor and nontumor tissue repertoires were significantly more similar in luminal-like than in basal-like breast cancer.

The CDR3 contains 14 residues, cysteine and phenylalanine counted. Here the CDR3 DNA is all that survives: 42 bases in frame from base 1. Sequences SGHVS (CDR1) and FQNEAQ (CDR2) are obtained from the germline V gene. Germline trimming amounts to 5 bases on V and 6 bases on J, with 7 as the count of junction bases outside the gene matches. Lymph node samples came from the axillary draining lymph nodes of breast cancer patients. The table lists this clonotype with many counts. The antigen this receptor binds is unknown. No base quality values were provided; no much bigger clone lies one nucleotide off.

The source material was axillary lymph node tissue. The rearranged segments are TRBV7-8 and TRBJ2-7; 10 central bases correspond to TRBD2. This TCR came from a female donor with breast cancer. Some clones in this sample may be carry-over from other donors' samples. The DNA reads TGTGCCAGCAGCCGTATAGCGGGGGGCACCGAGCAGTACTTC. The resulting protein is CASSRIAGGTEQYF.